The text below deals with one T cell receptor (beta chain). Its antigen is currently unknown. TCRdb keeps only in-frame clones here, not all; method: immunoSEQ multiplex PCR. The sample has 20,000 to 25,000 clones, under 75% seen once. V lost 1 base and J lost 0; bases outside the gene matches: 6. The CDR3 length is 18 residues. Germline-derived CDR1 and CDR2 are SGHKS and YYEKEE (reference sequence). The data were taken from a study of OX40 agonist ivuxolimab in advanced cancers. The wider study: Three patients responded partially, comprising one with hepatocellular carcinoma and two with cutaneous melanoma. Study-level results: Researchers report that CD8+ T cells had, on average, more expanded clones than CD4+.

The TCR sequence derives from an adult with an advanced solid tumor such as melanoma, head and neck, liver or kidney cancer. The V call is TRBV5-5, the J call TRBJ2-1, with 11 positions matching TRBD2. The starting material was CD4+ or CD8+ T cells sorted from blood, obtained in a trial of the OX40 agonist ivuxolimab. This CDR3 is CASSLRLAGGPSYNEQFF. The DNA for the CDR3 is TGTGCCAGCAGCTTGAGGCTAGCGGGGGGCCCCTCCTACAATGAGCAGTTCTTC.